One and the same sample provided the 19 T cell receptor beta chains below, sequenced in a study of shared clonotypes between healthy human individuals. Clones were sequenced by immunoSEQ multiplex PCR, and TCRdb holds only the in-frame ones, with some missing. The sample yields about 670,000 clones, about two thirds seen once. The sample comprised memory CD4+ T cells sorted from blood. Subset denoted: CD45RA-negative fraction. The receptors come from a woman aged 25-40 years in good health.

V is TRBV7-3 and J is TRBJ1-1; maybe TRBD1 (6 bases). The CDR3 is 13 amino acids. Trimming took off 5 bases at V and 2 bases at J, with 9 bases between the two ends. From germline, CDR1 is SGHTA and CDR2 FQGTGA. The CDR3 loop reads CASSKDSNTEAFF. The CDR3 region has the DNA TGTGCCAGCAGCAAGGACAGTAACACTGAAGCTTTCTTT.

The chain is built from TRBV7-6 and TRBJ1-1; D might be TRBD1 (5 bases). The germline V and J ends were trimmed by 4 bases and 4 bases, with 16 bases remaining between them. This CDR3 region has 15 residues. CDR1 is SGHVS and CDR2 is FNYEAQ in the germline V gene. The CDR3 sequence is CASSSPGPRGTEAFF. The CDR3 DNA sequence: TGTGCCAGCAGCTCTCCGGGACCTCGGGGCACTGAAGCTTTCTTT.

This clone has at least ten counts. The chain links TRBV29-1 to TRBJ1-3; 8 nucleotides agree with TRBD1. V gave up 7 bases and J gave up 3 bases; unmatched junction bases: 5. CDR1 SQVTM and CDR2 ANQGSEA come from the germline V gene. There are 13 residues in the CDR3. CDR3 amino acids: CSATGTGGNTIYF. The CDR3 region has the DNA TGCAGCGCCACCGGGACAGGTGGAAACACCATATATTTT.

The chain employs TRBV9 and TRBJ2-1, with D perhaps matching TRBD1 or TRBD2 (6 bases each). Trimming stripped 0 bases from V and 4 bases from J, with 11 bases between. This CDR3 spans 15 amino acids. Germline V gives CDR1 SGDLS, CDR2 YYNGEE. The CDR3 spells CASSVDGGRYNEQFF. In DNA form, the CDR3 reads TGTGCCAGCAGCGTAGATGGGGGGCGGTACAATGAGCAGTTCTTC.

In DNA form, the CDR3 reads TGTGCCAGCAGTTACGGGAGGGGAAGGGACGAGCAGTACTTC. Translated: CASSYGRGRDEQYF. The chain uses TRBV6-6 and TRBJ2-7, with 7 bases lining up with TRBD2. The V gene end was trimmed by 2 bases and the J gene end by 5 bases; junction bases not matched to a gene: 6. This CDR3 contains 14 residues. Germline V lookup: CDR1 MNHNY, CDR2 SVGAGI (reference sequence).

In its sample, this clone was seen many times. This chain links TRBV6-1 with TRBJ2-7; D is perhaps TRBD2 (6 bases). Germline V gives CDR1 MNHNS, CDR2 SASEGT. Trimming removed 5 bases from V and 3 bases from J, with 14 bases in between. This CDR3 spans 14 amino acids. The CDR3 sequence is CASSFSSEHYEQYF. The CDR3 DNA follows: TGTGCCAGCAGTTTCTCTAGCGAACACTACGAGCAGTACTTC.

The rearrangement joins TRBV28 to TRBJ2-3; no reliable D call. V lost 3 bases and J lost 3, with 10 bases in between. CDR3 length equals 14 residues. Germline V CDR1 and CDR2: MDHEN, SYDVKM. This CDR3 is CASSFGLRTDTQYF. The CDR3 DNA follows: TGTGCCAGCAGTTTTGGCCTGAGGACAGATACGCAGTATTTT.

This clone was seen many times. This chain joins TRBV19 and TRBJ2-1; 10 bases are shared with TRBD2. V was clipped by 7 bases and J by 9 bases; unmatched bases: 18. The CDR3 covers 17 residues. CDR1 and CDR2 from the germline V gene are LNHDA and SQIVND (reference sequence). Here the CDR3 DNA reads TGTGCCAGTAATCAAGGGGGACCTAGCGGGAGAGACGGTGAGCAGTTCTTC. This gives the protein CASNQGGPSGRDGEQFF. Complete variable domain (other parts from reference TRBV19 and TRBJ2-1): DGGITQSPKYLFRKEGQNVTLSCEQNLNHDAMYWYRQDPGQGLRLIYYSQIVNDFQKGDIAEGYSVSREKKESFPLTVTSAQKNPTAFYLCASNQGGPSGRDGEQFFGPGTRLTVL.

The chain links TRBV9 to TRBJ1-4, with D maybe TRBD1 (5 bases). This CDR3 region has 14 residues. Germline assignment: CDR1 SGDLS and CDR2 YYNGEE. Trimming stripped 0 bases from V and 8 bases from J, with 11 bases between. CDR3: CASSVGTQGEKLFF. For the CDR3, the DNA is TGTGCCAGCAGCGTAGGCACCCAGGGAGAAAAACTGTTTTTT.

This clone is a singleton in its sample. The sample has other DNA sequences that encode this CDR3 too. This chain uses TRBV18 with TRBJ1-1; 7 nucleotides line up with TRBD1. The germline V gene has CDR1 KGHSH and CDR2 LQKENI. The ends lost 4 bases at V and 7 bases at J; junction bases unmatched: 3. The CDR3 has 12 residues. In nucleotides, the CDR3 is TGTGCCAGCTCACTCGACAGGGTTGAAGCTTTCTTT. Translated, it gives CASSLDRVEAFF.

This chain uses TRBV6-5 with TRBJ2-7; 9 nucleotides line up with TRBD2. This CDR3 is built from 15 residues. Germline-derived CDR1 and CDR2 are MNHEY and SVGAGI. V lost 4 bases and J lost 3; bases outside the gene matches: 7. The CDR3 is CASSFSGTSYYEQYF. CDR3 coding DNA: TGTGCCAGCAGTTTCTCCGGGACTAGCTACTACGAGCAGTACTTC.

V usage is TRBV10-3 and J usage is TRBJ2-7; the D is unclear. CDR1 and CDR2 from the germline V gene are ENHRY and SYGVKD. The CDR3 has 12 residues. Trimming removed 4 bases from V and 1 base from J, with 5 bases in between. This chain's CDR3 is CAISGGSYEQYF. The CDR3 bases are TGTGCCATCAGTGGGGGATCCTACGAGCAGTACTTC.

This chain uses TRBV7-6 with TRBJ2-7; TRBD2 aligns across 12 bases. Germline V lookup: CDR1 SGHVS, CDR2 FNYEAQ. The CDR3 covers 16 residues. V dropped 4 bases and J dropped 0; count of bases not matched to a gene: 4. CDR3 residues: CASSSATSGSSYEQYF. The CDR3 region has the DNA TGTGCCAGCAGCTCGGCGACTAGCGGGAGCTCCTACGAGCAGTACTTC.

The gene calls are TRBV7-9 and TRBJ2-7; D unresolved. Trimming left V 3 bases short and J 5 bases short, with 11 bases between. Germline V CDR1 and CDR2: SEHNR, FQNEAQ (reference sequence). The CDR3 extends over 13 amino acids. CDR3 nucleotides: TGTGCCAGCAGCTTCCAACAAGGGAACGAGCAGTACTTC. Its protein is CASSFQQGNEQYF.

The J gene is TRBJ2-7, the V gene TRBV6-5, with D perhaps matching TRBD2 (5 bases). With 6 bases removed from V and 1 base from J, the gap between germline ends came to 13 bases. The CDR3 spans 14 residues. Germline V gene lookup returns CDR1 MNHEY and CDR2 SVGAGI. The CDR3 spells CASRPGSISYEQYF. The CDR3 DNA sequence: TGTGCCAGCAGACCGGGATCCATTTCCTACGAGCAGTACTTC.

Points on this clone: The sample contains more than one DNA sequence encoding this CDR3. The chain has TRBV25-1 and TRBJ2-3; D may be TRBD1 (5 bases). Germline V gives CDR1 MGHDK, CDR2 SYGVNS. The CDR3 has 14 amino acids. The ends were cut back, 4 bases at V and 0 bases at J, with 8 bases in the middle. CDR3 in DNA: TGTGCCAGCAGTGGCAGGGCTAGCACAGATACGCAGTATTTT. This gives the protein CASSGRASTDTQYF.

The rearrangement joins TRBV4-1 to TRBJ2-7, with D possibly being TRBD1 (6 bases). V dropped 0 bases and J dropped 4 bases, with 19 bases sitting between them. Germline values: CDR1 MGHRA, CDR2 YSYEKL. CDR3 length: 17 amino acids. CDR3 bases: TGCGCCAGCAGCCAAGATCTGGGACAACGGCAGGCTTACGAGCAGTACTTC. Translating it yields CASSQDLGQRQAYEQYF.

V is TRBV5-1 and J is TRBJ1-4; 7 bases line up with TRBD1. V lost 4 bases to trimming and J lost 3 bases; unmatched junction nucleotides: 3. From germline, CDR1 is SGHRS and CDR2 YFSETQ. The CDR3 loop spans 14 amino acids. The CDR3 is CASSEDRSNEKLFF. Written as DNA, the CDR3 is TGCGCCAGCAGCGAGGACAGGTCTAATGAAAAACTGTTTTTT.

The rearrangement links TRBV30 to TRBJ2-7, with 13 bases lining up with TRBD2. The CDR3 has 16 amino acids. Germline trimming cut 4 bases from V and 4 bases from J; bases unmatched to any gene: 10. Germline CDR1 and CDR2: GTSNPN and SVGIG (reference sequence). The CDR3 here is CAWTTGTSGIRYEQYF. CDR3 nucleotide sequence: TGTGCCTGGACGACCGGGACTAGCGGGATAAGGTACGAGCAGTACTTC.